These 29 T cell receptor beta chains originate from one sample sequenced in a study of beta chain features in type 1 diabetes. General observations from the study: TCRB CDR3 length was moderately but significantly reduced in all four CD4+ subsets of Type 1 diabetes patients.

The authors reverse transcribed all of the isolated RNA, so sequencing captured expressed TCRB transcripts. The data were produced by immunoSEQ multiplex PCR, yet TCRdb's version contains in-frame clones alone and is incomplete. The data show more than 250,000 clones, over 20% seen once. Their antigens remain unidentified. Material: naive CD4+ T cells from blood. Receptors were obtained from a woman between 40 and 50 years old with type 1 diabetes.

In its sample, this clone was seen a few times. The J gene is TRBJ2-1, the V gene TRBV5-1; 8 bases line up with TRBD2. The CDR3 runs to 14 residues. Trimming at V came to 3 bases and at J to 4 bases, leaving 3 bases not matched to a gene. CDR1 SGHRS and CDR2 YFSETQ come from the germline V gene. Here the CDR3 reads CASSSGLGYNEQFF. The CDR3 DNA is TGCGCCAGCAGCTCGGGACTAGGGTACAATGAGCAGTTCTTC.

The rearrangement joins TRBV27 to TRBJ2-5; 12 bases line up with TRBD1. V dropped 4 bases and J dropped 5; count of bases not matched to a gene: 5. CDR3 length: 15 amino acids. Germline CDR1 MNHEY, CDR2 SMNVEV (reference sequence). The CDR3 protein is CASSSGTGGAETQYF. Here the CDR3 DNA reads TGTGCCAGCAGTTCAGGGACAGGGGGCGCGGAGACCCAGTACTTC.

V gene TRBV10-3 combines with J gene TRBJ2-5; TRBD2 aligns across 9 bases. CDR3 length equals 13 residues. Germline CDR1 and CDR2: ENHRY and SYGVKD. J lost 3 bases, V lost 6 bases, and 2 bases had no gene match. The DNA of the CDR3 is TGTGCCATCAGGGTAGCGGGAGAAGAGACCCAGTACTTC. This codes for CAIRVAGEETQYF.

This clone was seen more than once but under ten times. The chain employs TRBV6-5 and TRBJ1-6; 9 bases are a match to TRBD1. CDR3 length equals 14 residues. The germline CDR1 and CDR2 sequences are MNHEY and SVGAGI. The ends lost 5 bases at V and 10 bases at J; junction bases unmatched: 6. The DNA of the CDR3 is TGTGCCAGCAGTGAACAGGGGGCTCGGTCACCCCTCCACTTT. Translating it yields CASSEQGARSPLHF.

This clone turned up a few times. The chain uses TRBV30 and TRBJ2-2; the match to TRBD1 covers 7 bases. This CDR3 spans 12 amino acids. With 5 bases clipped from V and 6 bases from J, the junction kept 3 bases outside the gene matches. The germline V gene has CDR1 GTSNPN and CDR2 SVGIG (reference sequence). The CDR3 is CAWQGQPGELFF. CDR3 coding DNA: TGTGCCTGGCAGGGACAGCCCGGGGAGCTGTTTTTT.

The chain employs TRBV6-5 and TRBJ1-5; 7 nucleotides line up with TRBD1. Germline-derived CDR1 and CDR2 are MNHEY and SVGAGI. The CDR3 loop spans 14 amino acids. The junction had 3 bases not matched to a gene; V was cut back by 6 bases and J by 1 base. The CDR3 DNA reads as TGTGCCAGCAGCTACAGGGGCAGCAATCAGCCCCAGCATTTT. This gives the protein CASSYRGSNQPQHF.

The table lists this clone with a few counts. The J gene is TRBJ2-5, the V gene TRBV5-4; D perhaps matches TRBD2 (5 bases). Germline CDR1 and CDR2: SGHNT and YYREEE (reference sequence). The CDR3 is 13 amino acids. Deletions cut 4 bases from V and 5 bases from J, with 12 bases between. The CDR3 here is CASSPSGVETQYF. The CDR3 DNA reads TGTGCCAGCAGCCCCTCCGGGGTGGAGACCCAGTACTTC.

This chain links TRBV9 with TRBJ1-1; possibly TRBD1 for D (5 bases). CDR1 SGDLS and CDR2 YYNGEE come from the germline V gene. Trimming removed 0 bases from V and 2 bases from J, with 11 bases in between. The CDR3 is made up of 15 amino acids. The CDR3 here is CASSVAPDSNTEAFF. The CDR3 DNA reads as TGTGCCAGCAGCGTAGCACCAGACAGCAACACTGAAGCTTTCTTT.

The CDR3 nucleotides read TGTGCCTCGGACAGGGGCAACAGCTACTATGGCTACACCTTC. It codes for CASDRGNSYYGYTF. The chain has TRBV7-2 and TRBJ1-2; TRBD1 matches 9 bases. The length of the CDR3 is 14 residues. The ends lost 11 bases at V and 3 bases at J; junction bases unmatched: 10. The germline V gene encodes CDR1 SGHTA and CDR2 FQGNSA. Supplemented by reference TRBV7-2 and TRBJ1-2, the full variable domain reads GAGVSQSPSNKVTEKGKDVELRCDPISGHTALYWYRQSLGQGLEFLIYFQGNSAPDKSGLPSDRFSAERTGGSVSTLTIQRTQQEDSAVYLCASDRGNSYYGYTFGSGTRLTVV.

As regards this clone: Other DNA sequences in the sample encode the same CDR3. The chain couples TRBV4-1 to TRBJ2-7; 11 bases are a match to TRBD2. Germline V gene data show CDR1 as MGHRA and CDR2 as YSYEKL. J gave up 1 base and V 3 bases, and 5 bases lay outside the gene matches. The CDR3 is 16 amino acids. In DNA, the CDR3 is TGCGCCAGCAGCCACCGCACTAGCGGGAGTTCCTACGAGCAGTACTTC. Protein sequence: CASSHRTSGSSYEQYF.

The chain carries TRBV9 and TRBJ2-5; TRBD1 matches 9 bases. The CDR3 runs to 15 residues. The germline CDR1 and CDR2 sequences are SGDLS and YYNGEE. The V gene end was trimmed by 3 bases and the J gene end by 5 bases; junction bases not matched to a gene: 8. CDR3 amino acids: CASSAGTGSGETQYF. CDR3 coding DNA: TGTGCCAGCAGCGCCGGGACAGGGTCGGGGGAGACCCAGTACTTC. Full variable domain (remainder filled in from reference TRBV9 and TRBJ2-5): DSGVTQTPKHLITATGQRVTLRCSPRSGDLSVYWYQQSLDQGLQFLIQYYNGEERAKGNILERFSAQQFPDLHSELNLSSLELGDSALYFCASSAGTGSGETQYFGPGTRLLVL.

This clone has more than one count but fewer than ten. The chain joins TRBV28 to TRBJ2-7, with TRBD1 matching 9 bases. Germline V gene lookup returns CDR1 MDHEN and CDR2 SYDVKM. The V and J ends lost 2 bases and 1 base, in that order; junction bases with no gene match: 3. CDR3 length: 15 amino acids. The CDR3 loop is CASSLPGTGSYEQYF. The CDR3 nucleotides read TGTGCCAGCAGTTTACCCGGGACAGGGTCCTACGAGCAGTACTTC.

This clone was detected a few times. The chain couples TRBV5-1 to TRBJ2-2; unclear D gene. Trimming shortened V by 0 bases and J by 9 bases, and 12 bases separated the two germline ends. The CDR3 spans 14 residues. The germline gives CDR1 SGHRS, CDR2 YFSETQ. The CDR3: CASSLGLSVRELFF. The CDR3 nucleotides read TGCGCCAGCAGCTTGGGACTTTCCGTCAGGGAGCTGTTTTTT.

This clone was picked up a small number of times. The chain carries TRBV2 and TRBJ2-7, with D possibly being TRBD1 (5 bases). This CDR3 comprises 13 residues. The V and J ends lost 6 bases and 9 bases respectively, with 18 bases between them. Germline lookup yields CDR1 SNHLY and CDR2 FYNNEI. This CDR3 reads CASRLGQSVGQYF. The CDR3 DNA is TGTGCCAGCAGACTCGGACAATCTGTGGGGCAGTACTTC.

This clone was counted a few times. The genes are TRBV7-9 and TRBJ1-6, with 7 bases lining up with TRBD1. The CDR3 is made up of 13 amino acids. Germline V lookup: CDR1 SEHNR, CDR2 FQNEAQ (reference sequence). Trimming cost V 8 bases and J 5 bases; bases outside gene matches: 3. The CDR3 DNA is TGTGCCAGCGACGACAGGGATAATTCACCCCTCCACTTT. Translating it yields CASDDRDNSPLHF.

This clone was seen more than once but under ten times. The gene calls are TRBV27 and TRBJ2-1, with TRBD1 identical over 7 bases. The CDR3 contains 15 residues. Trimming at V came to 5 bases and at J to 4 bases, leaving 8 bases not matched to a gene. The germline gives CDR1 MNHEY, CDR2 SMNVEV (reference sequence). The CDR3 bases are TGTGCCAGCAGTCGGCCGGGACAGAGTTACAATGAGCAGTTCTTC. Translation: CASSRPGQSYNEQFF.

V is TRBV29-1 and J is TRBJ1-4; no definite D call. V was clipped by 6 bases and J by 2 bases, with 7 bases between them. This CDR3 is built from 12 residues. Germline-derived CDR1 and CDR2 are SQVTM and ANQGSEA. The DNA for the CDR3 is TGCAGCGTCACCGGGACTAATGAAAAACTGTTTTTT. It is translated as CSVTGTNEKLFF.

The rearrangement joins TRBV15 to TRBJ1-4; no definite D call. V shed 4 bases and J shed 0 bases, with 6 bases lying between them. CDR3 length equals 14 residues. Germline CDR1 is LNHNV and CDR2 is YYDKDF (reference sequence). CDR3 in amino acids: CATSKTATNEKLFF. As DNA, the CDR3 is TGTGCCACCAGCAAAACAGCAACTAATGAAAAACTGTTTTTT.

The CDR3 here is CASSPAGVGTDTQYF. As DNA, the CDR3 is TGTGCCAGCAGTCCAGCGGGAGTCGGCACAGATACGCAGTATTTT. The V gene is TRBV27, the J gene TRBJ2-3; 8 bases map to TRBD2. Germline V CDR1 and CDR2: MNHEY, SMNVEV (reference sequence). J was trimmed by 1 base and V by 5 bases; bases with no gene match: 5. The CDR3 loop spans 15 amino acids.

The chain couples TRBV9 to TRBJ2-3, with TRBD1 as a possible D gene (5 bases). This CDR3 region has 17 residues. CDR1 SGDLS and CDR2 YYNGEE come from the germline V gene. V was cut by 0 bases and J by 3 bases, with 17 bases left in between. The CDR3 loop is CASSVEGNPGWTDTQYF. The CDR3 DNA is TGTGCCAGCAGCGTAGAGGGGAATCCAGGCTGGACAGATACGCAGTATTTT.

This clone was detected a few times. The CDR3, as DNA: TGCGCCAGCAAGGGGATCAGTATGGCCGGGGAGCTGTTTTTT. Its protein is CASKGISMAGELFF. The gene calls are TRBV5-1 and TRBJ2-2, with D perhaps TRBD1 (5 bases). The V end was cut by 6 bases, the J end by 6 bases, with 15 bases between. The V gene's germline CDR1 is SGHRS and CDR2 YFSETQ. The CDR3 spans 14 residues.

For this clone: Additional DNA sequences in this sample encode the identical CDR3. The chain joins TRBV28 to TRBJ2-7; D not resolved. Germline V gene sequence: CDR1 MDHEN, CDR2 SYDVKM. V was pared by 6 bases and J by 0 bases, with 6 bases between. The CDR3 is made up of 12 amino acids. The CDR3 coding sequence is TGTGCCAGCAGCCTACGCTCCTACGAGCAGTACTTC. Protein: CASSLRSYEQYF. The complete variable domain, with remaining parts taken from reference TRBV28 and TRBJ2-7, reads DVKVTQSSRYLVKRTGEKVFLECVQDMDHENMFWYRQDPGLGLRLIYFSYDVKMKEKGDIPEGYSVSREKKERFSLILESASTNQTSMYLCASSLRSYEQYFGPGTRLTVT.

The V gene is TRBV28, the J gene TRBJ1-2; 8 bases fit TRBD1. This CDR3 contains 12 residues. The V segment lost 8 bases and the J segment 8 bases; nucleotides outside the gene matches: 7. CDR1 and CDR2 from the germline V gene are MDHEN and SYDVKM. The CDR3 loop reads CASAQGAFGYTF. The CDR3 DNA follows: TGTGCCAGCGCGCAGGGGGCCTTCGGCTACACCTTC.

V and J are TRBV7-9 and TRBJ1-5; TRBD1 is a possible D gene (6 bases). V gave up 1 base and J gave up 3 bases, with 10 bases separating them. The CDR3 covers 15 residues. Per germline, CDR1 SEHNR and CDR2 FQNEAQ (reference sequence). CDR3 in amino acids: CASSLGTVPNQPQHF. The CDR3 nucleotides read TGTGCCAGCAGCTTAGGGACAGTCCCCAATCAGCCCCAGCATTTT. Complete variable domain (other parts from reference TRBV7-9 and TRBJ1-5): DTGVSQNPRHKITKRGQNVTFRCDPISEHNRLYWYRQTLGQGPEFLTYFQNEAQLEKSRLLSDRFSAERPKGSFSTLEIQRTEQGDSAMYLCASSLGTVPNQPQHFGDGTRLSIL.

This clone was picked up a small number of times. In DNA form, the CDR3 reads TGTGCCAGCAGACAGGGCTCCTACGAGCAGTACTTC. Translating gives CASRQGSYEQYF. J is TRBJ2-7 and V is TRBV6-5, with a weak D call TRBD1 (6 bases). Trimming removed 6 bases at V and 0 bases at J, with 6 bases between. This CDR3 contains 12 residues. CDR1 and CDR2 from the germline V gene are MNHEY and SVGAGI.

The chain recombines TRBV19 with TRBJ1-3, with TRBD1 matching 8 bases. The CDR3 contains 15 residues. V shed 8 bases and J 0 bases; nucleotides not matched to a gene: 6. The germline V gene has CDR1 LNHDA and CDR2 SQIVND (reference sequence). Here the CDR3 DNA reads TGTGCCAGTTCGGACAGGGCTAGCTCTGGAAACACCATATATTTT. Translating gives CASSDRASSGNTIYF.

The chain uses TRBV7-3 and TRBJ2-2; D remains unclear. From germline, CDR1 is SGHTA and CDR2 FQGTGA. V was pared by 4 bases and J by 5 bases, with 8 bases between. The CDR3 contains 13 residues. The CDR3: CASSSQMTGELFF. CDR3 DNA: TGTGCCAGCAGCTCCCAGATGACCGGGGAGCTGTTTTTT. Variable domain in full (rest from reference TRBV7-3 and TRBJ2-2): GAGVSQTPSNKVTEKGKYVELRCDPISGHTALYWYRQSLGQGPEFLIYFQGTGAADDSGLPNDRFFAVRPEGSVSTLKIQRTERGDSAVYLCASSSQMTGELFFGEGSRLTVL.

This clone came up a few times. The chain uses TRBV5-6 and TRBJ1-1; perhaps TRBD1 as D (5 bases). CDR1 and CDR2 (germline): SGHDT, YYEEEE. The V and J ends lost 1 base and 5 bases respectively, with 12 bases between them. CDR3 size: 14 residues. As DNA, the CDR3 is TGTGCCAGCAGCTTGACGGGGGTGAGGACTGAAGCTTTCTTT. It yields the protein CASSLTGVRTEAFF.

The genes are TRBV9 and TRBJ2-5, with 7 bases fitting TRBD1. The CDR3 length is 16 residues. Looked up from germline, CDR1 is SGDLS and CDR2 is YYNGEE. V dropped 3 bases and J dropped 5; count of bases not matched to a gene: 13. CDR3 protein: CASSAGPYRGGETQYF. The CDR3 nucleotides are TGTGCCAGCAGCGCCGGCCCGTACAGGGGTGGGGAGACCCAGTACTTC.